Following are 18 T cell receptor beta chains from one sample sequenced in a study of T cells after yellow fever vaccination. TCRdb independently ran MiXCR on the 5' RACE reads; one entry per CDR3 protein. The table has approximately 450,000 distinct CDR3 sequences, under 20% seen once. The material was PBMCs, obtained before the yellow fever booster vaccination. These receptor sequences come from a man aged 18 to 30 who received the YFV17D yellow fever vaccine.

This clonotype was observed a handful of times. J is TRBJ2-5 and V is TRBV6-1; 10 positions match TRBD1. CDR3 length equals 15 residues. The germline V gene encodes CDR1 MNHNS and CDR2 SASEGT. The J segment lost 9 bases and the V segment lost 4 bases, leaving 11 bases of the junction unmatched. CDR3 DNA: TGTGCCAGCAGTGCCACCGGGACAGGGGCGGGGGCCCAGTACTTC. Encoded protein: CASSATGTGAGAQYF.

The V gene is TRBV18, the J gene TRBJ2-7; a possible D gene is TRBD2 (5 bases). The V gene lost 2 bases and the J gene lost 6 bases, with 14 bases spanning the gap. The CDR3 loop spans 14 amino acids. CDR1 and CDR2 (germline): KGHSH, LQKENI. The CDR3 DNA follows: TGTGCCAGCTCACCAGAGAGTTTTGGAGGCGAGCAGTACGTC. Protein: CASSPESFGGEQYV.

This clonotype was counted only a few times. This sequence joins TRBV20-1 and TRBJ2-1, with D possibly matching TRBD2 (6 bases). CDR3 size: 16 residues. Per the germline V gene, CDR1 is DFQATT and CDR2 is SNEGSKA (reference sequence). Trimming cost V 4 bases and J 3 bases, with 19 bases left between them. CDR3 residues: CSANHLGTRFYNEQFF. In DNA form, the CDR3 reads TGCAGTGCTAACCATCTGGGGACTCGCTTCTACAATGAGCAGTTCTTC.

This chain joins TRBV7-8 and TRBJ2-7; 9 positions agree with TRBD2. The CDR3 is 15 amino acids. The V gene's germline CDR1 is SGHVS and CDR2 FQNEAQ. V gave up 3 bases and J gave up 2 bases; unmatched junction bases: 5. The CDR3 nucleotides are TGTGCCAGCAGCTTTGCTAGCGGGGAAACCTACGAGCAGTACTTC. It specifies CASSFASGETYEQYF. Together with reference TRBV7-8 and TRBJ2-7, the CDR3 gives the full variable domain: GAGVSQSPRYKVAKRGQDVALRCDPISGHVSLFWYQQALGQGPEFLTYFQNEAQLDKSGLPSDRFFAERPEGSVSTLKIQRTQQEDSAVYLCASSFASGETYEQYFGPGTRLTVT.

A few counts support this clonotype. This chain uses TRBV7-2 with TRBJ2-3; possibly TRBD2 for D (5 bases). The CDR3 has 15 residues. Germline CDR1 and CDR2: SGHTA and FQGNSA. V lost 1 base, J lost 3 bases, and 11 bases lay in between. The CDR3: CASSLVLAGTDTQYF. As DNA, the CDR3 is TGTGCCAGCAGCTTAGTCCTAGCAGGTACAGATACGCAGTATTTT.

In this sample, this clonotype turned up a few times. V gene TRBV10-3 combines with J gene TRBJ2-5; D gene uncertain. The V end was cut by 8 bases, the J end by 2 bases, with 3 bases between. The CDR3 extends over 10 amino acids. Germline V gives CDR1 ENHRY, CDR2 SYGVKD. The CDR3 sequence: CAIGQETQYF. CDR3 nucleotides: TGTGCCATCGGTCAAGAGACCCAGTACTTC.

The rearrangement links TRBV7-9 to TRBJ1-1, with D hard to call. The germline gives CDR1 SEHNR, CDR2 FQNEAQ (reference sequence). There are 13 residues in the CDR3. The CDR3 DNA reads TGTGCGGGCGGAGCTCACCTGGGGACTGAAGCTTTCTTT. As protein: CAGGAHLGTEAFF.

This chain uses TRBV7-2 with TRBJ2-3; no definite D call. This CDR3 comprises 13 residues. Germline assignment: CDR1 SGHTA and CDR2 FQGNSA. Trimming cost V 4 bases and J 2 bases, with 7 bases left between them. The CDR3 bases are TGTGCCAGCAGCTATCAAGCCACAGATACGCAGTATTTT. As protein: CASSYQATDTQYF.

The table lists this clonotype with a few counts. This sequence joins TRBV7-8 and TRBJ2-5; a weak D match, TRBD1 (6 bases). V gave up 4 bases and J gave up 5 bases, with 17 bases separating them. Germline lookup yields CDR1 SGHVS and CDR2 FQNEAQ. The CDR3 is 15 amino acids. Here the CDR3 reads CASSSTTGQTETQYF. The CDR3 DNA is TGTGCCAGCAGCTCAACCACAGGGCAAACCGAGACCCAGTACTTC.

Of note for this clonotype: A read error may produce the germline difference seen at one junction end. The gene calls are TRBV7-8 and TRBJ2-2; D might be TRBD2 (5 bases). CDR1 is SGHVS and CDR2 is FQNEAQ in the germline V gene. The CDR3 loop spans 14 amino acids. The CDR3 region has the DNA TGTGCCAGCAGTCTACATCAGAACACCGGGGAGCTTTTTTTT. This encodes CASSLHQNTGELFF.

This clonotype was seen many times. The chain combines TRBV7-2 with TRBJ2-7, with 9 positions matching TRBD1. J lost 3 bases, V lost 4 bases, and 4 bases had no gene match. CDR3 length: 14 residues. Germline CDR1 reads SGHTA; CDR2 reads FQGNSA. CDR3 bases: TGTGCCAGCAGCTCCGGGACAGGGTACTACGAGCAGTACTTC. Translated, it gives CASSSGTGYYEQYF.

The V call is TRBV7-8, the J call TRBJ2-1; 9 bases map to TRBD2. Looked up from germline, CDR1 is SGHVS and CDR2 is FQNEAQ. Trimming cost V 5 bases and J 8 bases; bases outside gene matches: 13. This CDR3 has 16 residues. CDR3 nucleotides: TGTGCCAGCAGCACCCCTCTGCGGGGGGGCAGGGATGAGCAGTTCTTC. Protein: CASSTPLRGGRDEQFF.

The chain is built from TRBV4-1 and TRBJ1-5, with D possibly TRBD1 on 6 matching bases. Trimming left V 0 bases short and J 1 base short, with 19 bases between. This CDR3 contains 19 residues. CDR1 and CDR2 (germline): MGHRA, YSYEKL. CDR3 sequence: CASSQEGWDNLGSNQPQHF. In DNA, the CDR3 is TGCGCCAGCAGCCAAGAAGGTTGGGACAACCTTGGGAGCAATCAGCCCCAGCATTTT.

In its sample, this clonotype was seen many times. The chain carries TRBV6-2 or TRBV6-3 and TRBJ2-2, with TRBD1 matching 7 bases. V lost 4 bases to trimming and J lost 4 bases; unmatched junction nucleotides: 9. Germline V gene sequence: CDR1 MNHEY, CDR2 SVGEGT. The CDR3 covers 16 residues. CDR3 in amino acids: CASSFKVGTATGELFF. CDR3 bases: TGTGCCAGCAGTTTCAAAGTCGGGACAGCCACCGGGGAGCTGTTTTTT.

This clonotype was picked up a small number of times. This chain links TRBV29-1 with TRBJ2-5, with TRBD2 matching 9 bases. The CDR3 totals 13 residues. Germline V gives CDR1 SQVTM, CDR2 ANQGSEA. V gave up 0 bases and J gave up 4 bases; unmatched junction bases: 0. This chain's CDR3 is CSVEELAGETQYF. CDR3 DNA sequence: TGCAGCGTTGAAGAACTAGCGGGAGAGACCCAGTACTTC.

This clonotype has a count of ten or more. The rearrangement joins TRBV9 to TRBJ2-5; 8 nucleotides agree with TRBD1. There are 14 residues in the CDR3. Germline assignment: CDR1 SGDLS and CDR2 YYNGEE. Trimming at V came to 3 bases and at J to 6 bases, leaving 7 bases not matched to a gene. The CDR3 bases are TGTGCCAGCAGCGGGACAGGGAATCCTAAGACCCAGTACTTC. Translating it yields CASSGTGNPKTQYF. Complete variable domain (other parts from reference TRBV9 and TRBJ2-5): DSGVTQTPKHLITATGQRVTLRCSPRSGDLSVYWYQQSLDQGLQFLIQYYNGEERAKGNILERFSAQQFPDLHSELNLSSLELGDSALYFCASSGTGNPKTQYFGPGTRLLVL.

This clonotype was recorded a few times. CDR3 DNA: TGCAGTGCTAGAGATCCTCAGAAAGAGACCCAGTACTTC. Amino acid sequence: CSARDPQKETQYF. This rearrangement joins TRBV20-1 to TRBJ2-5, with D unclear. Germline CDR1 DFQATT, CDR2 SNEGSKA (reference sequence). The CDR3 has 13 residues. The V gene lost 0 bases and the J gene lost 3 bases, with 8 bases spanning the gap.

This clonotype was observed a few times. The chain is built from TRBV2 and TRBJ1-1, with 8 bases aligning to TRBD1. CDR1 is SNHLY, CDR2 FYNNEI, per germline. After removal of 6 bases from V and 5 bases from J, the junction contained 8 bases not matched to a gene. This CDR3 contains 14 residues. The CDR3 nucleotides read TGTGCCAGCAGCGCTTACGGACAGGGTACTGAAGCTTTCTTT. This encodes CASSAYGQGTEAFF. Drawing the rest from reference TRBV2 and TRBJ1-1, the complete variable domain is EPEVTQTPSHQVTQMGQEVILRCVPISNHLYFYWYRQILGQKVEFLVSFYNNEISEKSEIFDDQFSVERPDGSNFTLKIRSTKLEDSAMYFCASSAYGQGTEAFFGQGTRLTVV.